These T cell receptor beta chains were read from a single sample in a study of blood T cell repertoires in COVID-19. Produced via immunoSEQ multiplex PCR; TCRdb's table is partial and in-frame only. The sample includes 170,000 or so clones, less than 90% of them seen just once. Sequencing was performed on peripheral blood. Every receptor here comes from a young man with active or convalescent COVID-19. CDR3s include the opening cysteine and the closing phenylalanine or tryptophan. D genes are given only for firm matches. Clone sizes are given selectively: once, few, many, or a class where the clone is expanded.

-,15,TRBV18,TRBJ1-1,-,TGTGCCAGCTCACCGGTAGTGGCTGGCGGGACTGAAGCTTTCTTT,CASSPVVAGGTEAFF
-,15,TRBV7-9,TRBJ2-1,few,TGTGCCAGCAGCTTAGAAGGGAGTTCCCACAATGAGCAGTTCTTC,CASSLEGSSHNEQFF
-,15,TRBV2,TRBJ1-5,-,TGTGCCAGCCAGGCTGGGGGCTCAGGCAATCAGCCCCAGCATTTT,CASQAGGSGNQPQHF
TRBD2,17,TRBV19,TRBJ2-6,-,TGTGCCAGTATCGGGTTTGCGGGAGGGCCTGGGGCCAACGTCCTGACTTTC,CASIGFAGGPGANVLTF
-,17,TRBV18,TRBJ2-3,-,TGTGCCAGCTCACCACCGGTAAGAGGGAGCAGCACAGATACGCAGTATTTT,CASSPPVRGSSTDTQYF
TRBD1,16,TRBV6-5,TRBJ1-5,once,TGTGCCAGCAGTTCGACAGGGTTTGAAGGCAATCAGCCCCAGCATTTT,CASSSTGFEGNQPQHF
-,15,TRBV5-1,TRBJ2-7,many,TGCGCCAGCAGCATCGTACCGGGGGTTAACTACGAGCAGTACTTC,CASSIVPGVNYEQYF
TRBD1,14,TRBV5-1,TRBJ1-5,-,TGCGCCAGCAGCTCGGGACAGGGAGATCAGCCCCAGCATTTT,CASSSGQGDQPQHF
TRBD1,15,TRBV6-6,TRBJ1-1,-,TGTGCCAGCAGACACTTTTCTGACAGGGGGACTGAAGCTTTCTTT,CASRHFSDRGTEAFF
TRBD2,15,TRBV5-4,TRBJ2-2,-,TGTGCCAGCAGCCAACTAGCGGAGAACACCGGGGAGCTGTTTTTT,CASSQLAENTGELFF
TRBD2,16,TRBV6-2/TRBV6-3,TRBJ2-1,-,TGTGCCAGCAGTTACGGGGCGGGAGTCCGCAACAATGAGCAGTTCTTC,CASSYGAGVRNNEQFF
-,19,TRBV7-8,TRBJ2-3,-,TGTGCCAGCAGCTTAGGGATACAGGGCTGGCGGATGGGCACAGATACGCAGTATTTT,CASSLGIQGWRMGTDTQYF
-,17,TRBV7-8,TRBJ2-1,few,TGTGCCAGCAGCTTAACCGTACTCGGGACAAACTACAATGAGCAGTTCTTC,CASSLTVLGTNYNEQFF
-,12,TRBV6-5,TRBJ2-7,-,TGTGCCAGCAGTTACTCGACGGGGGAGCAGTACTTC,CASSYSTGEQYF
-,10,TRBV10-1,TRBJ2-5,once,TGCGCTTCCTGTCGGGAGACCCAGTACTTC,CASCRETQYF
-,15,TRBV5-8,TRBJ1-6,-,TGTGCCAGCAGCATTGACGCGGACATAGGTTCACCCCTCCACTTT,CASSIDADIGSPLHF
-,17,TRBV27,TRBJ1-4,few,TGTGCCAGCAGTTCCCTCGGACAGAGTGCAACTAATGAAAAACTGTTTTTT,CASSSLGQSATNEKLFF
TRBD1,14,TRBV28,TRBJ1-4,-,TGTGCCAGCAGGCCACAGGGGCTTCTCGAAAAACTGTTTTTT,CASRPQGLLEKLFF
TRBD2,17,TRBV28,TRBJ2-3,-,TGTGCCAGCAGCCCCCGACGGACTAGCGAGGACACAGATACGCAGTATTTT,CASSPRRTSEDTDTQYF
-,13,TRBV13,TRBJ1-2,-,TGTGCCACCATCCAAGGGGTAGGGGGTGGCTACACCTTC,CATIQGVGGGYTF
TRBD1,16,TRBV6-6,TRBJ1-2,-,TGTGCCAGCAGTTACCCCGAGACAGGGGTTAGGTATGGCTACACCTTC,CASSYPETGVRYGYTF
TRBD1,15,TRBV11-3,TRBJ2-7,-,TGTGCCAGCAGCTTAGGGGGGACAGGTCGGCACGAGCAGTACTTC,CASSLGGTGRHEQYF
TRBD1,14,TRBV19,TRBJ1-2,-,TGTGCCAGTAAAGTACAGGGGTCTAACTATGGCTACACCTTC,CASKVQGSNYGYTF
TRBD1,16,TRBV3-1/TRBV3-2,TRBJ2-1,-,TGTGCCAGCAGCCGAACCGGGACAGTCGCCTTGAGTGAGCAGTTCTTC,CASSRTGTVALSEQFF
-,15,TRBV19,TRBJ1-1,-,TGTGCCAGTAGTAGACACCGGGACTTGAACACTGAAGCTTTCTTT,CASSRHRDLNTEAFF
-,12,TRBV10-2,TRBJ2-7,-,TGCGCCAGCAGTGGGACAGCCTACGAGCAGTACTTC,CASSGTAYEQYF
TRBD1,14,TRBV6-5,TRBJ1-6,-,TGTGCCAGCAGCACCGGACAGGGAGGTTCACCCCTCCACTTT,CASSTGQGGSPLHF
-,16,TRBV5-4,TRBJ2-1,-,TGTGCCAGCAGCTCAGATCAGGCGGGTGGATACAATGAGCAGTTCTTC,CASSSDQAGGYNEQFF
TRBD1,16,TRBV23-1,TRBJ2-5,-,TGCGCCAGCAGTCAACCCTACAGGGGCCACCAAGAGACCCAGTACTTC,CASSQPYRGHQETQYF
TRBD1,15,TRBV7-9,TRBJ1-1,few,TGTGCCAGCAGCTTATACACAGGGGCGAACACTGAAGCTTTCTTT,CASSLYTGANTEAFF
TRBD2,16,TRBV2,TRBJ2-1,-,TGTGCCAGCAGTCATGAAGGACTAGCGACATACAATGAGCAGTTCTTC,CASSHEGLATYNEQFF
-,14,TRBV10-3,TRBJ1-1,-,TGTGCCACCCGGGACGTGGAAGATGGGAGGCTAGCTTTCTTT,CATRDVEDGRLAFF
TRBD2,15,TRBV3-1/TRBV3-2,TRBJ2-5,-,TGTGCCAGCAGCGCCACCGGGGGGGAACGAGAGACCCAGTACTTC,CASSATGGERETQYF
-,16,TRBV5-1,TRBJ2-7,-,TGCGCCAGCAGCAAAGGAAACCTCGGGGGCTCCTACGAGCAGTACTTC,CASSKGNLGGSYEQYF
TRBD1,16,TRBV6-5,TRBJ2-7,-,TGTGCCAGCAGTTACAAAGACAGGGGGCTCTCCTACGAGCAGTACTTC,CASSYKDRGLSYEQYF
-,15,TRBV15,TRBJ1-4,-,TGTGCCACCAGCAGACAGGGTTCGACTAATGAAAAACTGTTTTTT,CATSRQGSTNEKLFF
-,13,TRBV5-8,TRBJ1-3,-,TGTGCCAGCAGCCACTACTCTGGAAACACCATATATTTT,CASSHYSGNTIYF
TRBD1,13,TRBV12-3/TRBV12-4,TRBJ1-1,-,TGTGCCAGCAGCCACGGACAGGGTTCTGAAGCTTTCTTT,CASSHGQGSEAFF
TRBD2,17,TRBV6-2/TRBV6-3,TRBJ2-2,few,TGTGCCAGCAGTTGGACTAGCGGGAGGGCCAACACCGGGGAGCTGTTTTTT,CASSWTSGRANTGELFF
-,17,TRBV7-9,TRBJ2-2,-,TGTGCCAGCAGCTTAGGGTCTGGCCCTAGGAACACCGGGGAGCTGTTTTTT,CASSLGSGPRNTGELFF
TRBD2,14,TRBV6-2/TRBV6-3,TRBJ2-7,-,TGTGCCAGCAGTCCGGGACTAGTTCCCTACGAGCAGTACTTC,CASSPGLVPYEQYF
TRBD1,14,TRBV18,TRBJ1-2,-,TGTGCCAGCTCACCACCTGACAGGGTTTGGGGCTACACCTTC,CASSPPDRVWGYTF
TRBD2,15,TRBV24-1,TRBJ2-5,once,TGTGCCACCAGTCGGGCTAGCGGGAGCCCAGAGACCCAGTACTTC,CATSRASGSPETQYF
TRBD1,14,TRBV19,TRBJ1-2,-,TGTGCCAGTAGTATAGCAGGGGGCTACTATGGCTACACCTTC,CASSIAGGYYGYTF
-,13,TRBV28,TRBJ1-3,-,TGTGCCAGCAGTTCGGGGGGTTTTGGCACCATATATTTT,CASSSGGFGTIYF
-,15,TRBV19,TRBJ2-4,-,TGTGCCAGTAGTATACAGGGTGGGGGCCAAAACATTCAGTACTTC,CASSIQGGGQNIQYF